Each of the 23 T cell receptor beta chains below was sequenced from the same sample in a study of cytotoxic CD8 clonotypes in ibrutinib-treated CLL. Profiled with immunoSEQ multiplex PCR; TCRdb holds only in-frame clones, not every one. The table lists roughly 160,000 clones, 81% of them singletons. The sample consisted of PBMCs, taken after 12 months of ibrutinib treatment. The origin of the receptors is a human donor with chronic lymphocytic leukemia.

The chain couples TRBV20-1 to TRBJ2-7; no reliable D call. Germline V gene sequence: CDR1 DFQATT, CDR2 SNEGSKA (reference sequence). V was pared by 8 bases and J by 7 bases, with 15 bases between. This CDR3 contains 11 residues. This CDR3 is CSSESKLEQYF. Written as DNA, the CDR3 is TGCAGTTCCGAGAGCAAGCTAGAGCAGTACTTC.

V gene TRBV28 combines with J gene TRBJ2-7, with TRBD1 as a possible D gene (6 bases). From germline, CDR1 is MDHEN and CDR2 SYDVKM. V was pared by 4 bases and J by 7 bases, with 17 bases between. The CDR3 is made up of 14 amino acids. The CDR3, as DNA: TGTGCCAGCAGTTCCGGGACATCGATCCCTGAGCAGTACTTC. Protein sequence: CASSSGTSIPEQYF.

The chain links TRBV6-5 to TRBJ1-1, with D hard to call. Germline V gene lookup returns CDR1 MNHEY and CDR2 SVGAGI. The length of the CDR3 is 12 residues. Trimming removed 6 bases at V and 4 bases at J, with 9 bases between. The CDR3 region has the DNA TGTGCCAGCAGGAGGTCCCCCACTGAAGCTTTCTTT. It translates to CASRRSPTEAFF.

The V and J genes are TRBV5-8 and TRBJ2-3; 7 bases are shared with TRBD2. Germline V CDR1 and CDR2: SGHTS, YDEGEE. Trimming cost V 2 bases and J 9 bases; bases outside gene matches: 3. This CDR3 comprises 12 residues. CDR3 in amino acids: CASSFGGGTQYF. CDR3 coding DNA: TGTGCCAGCAGCTTCGGGGGAGGGACGCAGTATTTT.

V is TRBV19 and J is TRBJ2-5; 8 bases agree with TRBD2. The V and J ends lost 5 bases and 9 bases, in that order; junction bases with no gene match: 14. The CDR3 has 15 residues. The germline V gene encodes CDR1 LNHDA and CDR2 SQIVND (reference sequence). Here the CDR3 reads CASSPSSGQVGAQYF. CDR3 sequence (DNA): TGTGCCAGTAGTCCATCTAGCGGGCAAGTAGGGGCCCAGTACTTC. The variable domain in full, with the rest retrieved from reference TRBV19 and TRBJ2-5, is DGGITQSPKYLFRKEGQNVTLSCEQNLNHDAMYWYRQDPGQGLRLIYYSQIVNDFQKGDIAEGYSVSREKKESFPLTVTSAQKNPTAFYLCASSPSSGQVGAQYFGPGTRLLVL.

J is TRBJ1-2 and V is TRBV7-9, with D uncertain. The CDR3 totals 14 residues. Germline CDR1 reads SEHNR; CDR2 reads FQNEAQ (reference sequence). Trimming cost V 7 bases and J 5 bases, with 17 bases left between them. The CDR3 reads CASNPKEGEYGYTF. Here the CDR3 DNA reads TGTGCCAGCAACCCTAAGGAGGGAGAATATGGCTACACCTTC.

This chain links TRBV9 with TRBJ2-4, with TRBD2 identical over 14 bases. Trimming cost V 3 bases and J 0 bases; bases outside gene matches: 11. The length of the CDR3 is 20 residues. Germline V gives CDR1 SGDLS, CDR2 YYNGEE. The CDR3 sequence: CASSAPPGTSGGVAKNIQYF. The CDR3 DNA sequence: TGTGCCAGCAGCGCTCCCCCCGGGACTAGCGGGGGAGTAGCCAAAAACATTCAGTACTTC.

This clone was seen many times. The chain combines TRBV5-1 with TRBJ2-1; D is perhaps TRBD1 (5 bases). The ends were cut back, 0 bases at V and 5 bases at J, with 21 bases in the middle. The CDR3 consists of 18 residues. CDR1 and CDR2 (germline): SGHRS, YFSETQ. The CDR3 DNA reads TGCGCCAGCAGCTTGGTCAGGGTGGGCGACCTTGGGCACAATGAGCAGTTCTTC. Protein: CASSLVRVGDLGHNEQFF.

The genes are TRBV7-3 and TRBJ2-5, with 8 bases that match TRBD1. The CDR3 sequence is 13 residues long. Germline assignment: CDR1 SGHTA and CDR2 FQGTGA. Trimming took 5 bases from V and 4 from J; bases not matched to a gene: 3. CDR3 sequence: CASSPTGGETQYF. CDR3 bases: TGTGCCAGCAGCCCAACAGGGGGAGAGACCCAGTACTTC.

The rearrangement uses TRBV11-2 and TRBJ2-7, with 15 bases matching TRBD2. Germline V lookup: CDR1 SGHAT, CDR2 FQNNGV. Trimming took 0 bases from V and 0 from J; bases not matched to a gene: 6. The CDR3 consists of 19 residues. DNA for the CDR3: TGTGCCAGCAGCTTAGATAGGGGGACTAGCGGGAGGAGCTCCTACGAGCAGTACTTC. This gives the protein CASSLDRGTSGRSSYEQYF.

The chain recombines TRBV10-3 with TRBJ2-1; tentatively, D is TRBD2 (6 bases). From germline, CDR1 is ENHRY and CDR2 SYGVKD. This CDR3 is 15 amino acids long. Trimming took off 10 bases at V and 4 bases at J, with 20 bases between the two ends. CDR3: CATTPGVGLYNEQFF. The CDR3 DNA reads TGTGCCACCACCCCGGGGGTAGGTTTATACAATGAGCAGTTCTTC.

This clone was counted between two and nine times. The chain employs TRBV7-9 and TRBJ1-5, with unresolved D. Germline loops: CDR1 SEHNR, CDR2 FQNEAQ (reference sequence). CDR3 length: 16 residues. Deletions cut 5 bases from V and 0 bases from J, with 14 bases between. The CDR3 DNA is TGTGCCAGCAGCCGCCATTCGGGGTTTAGCAATCAGCCCCAGCATTTT. Translating gives CASSRHSGFSNQPQHF.

This chain connects TRBV7-9 to TRBJ2-3, with a weak D call TRBD2 (6 bases). CDR1 and CDR2 (germline): SEHNR, FQNEAQ (reference sequence). V gave up 4 bases and J gave up 1 base, with 12 bases separating them. The CDR3 is 15 amino acids. CDR3 region: CASSSSSVGTDTQYF. For the CDR3, the DNA is TGTGCCAGCAGCTCCTCTAGCGTCGGCACAGATACGCAGTATTTT. The whole variable domain, filled in from reference TRBV7-9 and TRBJ2-3, reads DTGVSQNPRHKITKRGQNVTFRCDPISEHNRLYWYRQTLGQGPEFLTYFQNEAQLEKSRLLSDRFSAERPKGSFSTLEIQRTEQGDSAMYLCASSSSSVGTDTQYFGPGTRLTVL.

The CDR3: CASSGVPGQGKVRNNQPQHF. The CDR3, as DNA: TGTGCCAGCAGTGGTGTACCCGGACAGGGAAAAGTAAGGAACAATCAGCCCCAGCATTTT. The chain has TRBV28 and TRBJ1-5; 8 bases are a match to TRBD1. Germline V CDR1 and CDR2: MDHEN, SYDVKM. The CDR3 covers 20 residues. V lost 5 bases to trimming and J lost 3 bases; unmatched junction nucleotides: 21. Based on the CDR3 plus reference TRBV28 and TRBJ1-5, the full variable domain is DVKVTQSSRYLVKRTGEKVFLECVQDMDHENMFWYRQDPGLGLRLIYFSYDVKMKEKGDIPEGYSVSREKKERFSLILESASTNQTSMYLCASSGVPGQGKVRNNQPQHFGDGTRLSIL.

The chain is built from TRBV28 and TRBJ1-1; tentative D call: TRBD1 (6 bases). CDR3 length: 14 amino acids. V was trimmed by 6 bases and J by 3 bases, leaving 14 bases between them. Germline V gene data show CDR1 as MDHEN and CDR2 as SYDVKM. The CDR3 nucleotides read TGTGCCAGCAGCCCCCAGCCAGGGGACACTGAAGCTTTCTTT. It translates to CASSPQPGDTEAFF.

The CDR3 sequence is CASSRDRGRINTEAFF. CDR3 sequence (DNA): TGTGCCAGCAGCCGGGACAGGGGCCGAATTAACACTGAAGCTTTCTTT. The chain joins TRBV7-9 to TRBJ1-1, with 10 bases that match TRBD1. Germline lookup yields CDR1 SEHNR and CDR2 FQNEAQ (reference sequence). The V and J ends lost 5 bases and 2 bases, in that order; junction bases with no gene match: 8. CDR3 length equals 16 residues.

This clone was seen repeatedly, ten times or more. This rearrangement joins TRBV9 to TRBJ1-5; D remains ambiguous. V was clipped by 3 bases and J by 0 bases, with 13 bases between them. The germline V gene encodes CDR1 SGDLS and CDR2 YYNGEE. The CDR3 is 16 residues long. This chain's CDR3 is CASSAGGPSSNQPQHF. The CDR3 coding sequence is TGTGCCAGCAGCGCCGGAGGACCAAGTAGCAATCAGCCCCAGCATTTT.

The sample holds a few counts of this clone. The V and J genes are TRBV6-1 and TRBJ1-2; D gene ambiguous. V was shortened by 3 bases and J by 8 bases, with 13 bases between the two germline ends. Looked up from germline, CDR1 is MNHNS and CDR2 is SASEGT. The CDR3 length is 13 residues. Written as DNA, the CDR3 is TGTGCCAGCAGTGAGATTTCCGAAGGCGGCTACACCTTC. It specifies CASSEISEGGYTF.

This clone was detected only a few times. The V call is TRBV6-4, the J call TRBJ2-6; 8 nucleotides align to TRBD1. The CDR3 covers 18 residues. Trimming at V came to 3 bases and at J to 2 bases, leaving 9 bases not matched to a gene. Germline lookup yields CDR1 MRHNA and CDR2 SNTAGT. CDR3 loop: CASSEYGAGGAGANVLTF. The CDR3, as DNA: TGTGCCAGCAGTGAATACGGGGCAGGGGGCGCTGGGGCCAACGTCCTGACTTTC.

V usage is TRBV6-6 and J usage is TRBJ1-3; a possible D gene is TRBD1 (5 bases). Deletions cut 2 bases from V and 3 bases from J, with 11 bases between. The CDR3 length is 15 residues. CDR1 is MNHNY, CDR2 SVGAGI, per germline (reference sequence). This CDR3 reads CASSYGSGLGNTIYF. CDR3 nucleotides: TGTGCCAGCAGTTACGGATCGGGGCTTGGAAACACCATATATTTT.

A few counts support this clone. V and J are TRBV27 and TRBJ1-6, with D maybe TRBD1 (6 bases). Germline CDR1 and CDR2: MNHEY and SMNVEV (reference sequence). Trimming left V 5 bases short and J 10 bases short, with 18 bases between. The CDR3 contains 15 residues. Here the CDR3 reads CASSMGQGFMSPLHF. CDR3 nucleotides: TGTGCCAGCAGTATGGGGCAGGGGTTTATGTCACCCCTCCACTTT.

The chain links TRBV7-3 to TRBJ2-3, with D possibly being TRBD1 (6 bases). V gave up 0 bases and J gave up 4 bases, with 20 bases separating them. Germline lookup yields CDR1 SGHTA and CDR2 FQGTGA. The CDR3 has 18 residues. This chain's CDR3 is CASSLTPTRGISPDTQYF. The DNA for the CDR3 is TGTGCCAGCAGCTTAACCCCCACTAGGGGGATAAGCCCAGATACGCAGTATTTT.

V gene TRBV30 combines with J gene TRBJ2-2; 9 positions agree with TRBD1. The germline V gene encodes CDR1 GTSNPN and CDR2 SVGIG (reference sequence). The CDR3 loop spans 16 amino acids. J gave up 5 bases and V 1 base, and 8 bases lay outside the gene matches. CDR3 DNA sequence: TGTGCCTGGAGTGCCATACGGGGACAGGGTACCGGGGAGCTGTTTTTT. Amino acids: CAWSAIRGQGTGELFF.